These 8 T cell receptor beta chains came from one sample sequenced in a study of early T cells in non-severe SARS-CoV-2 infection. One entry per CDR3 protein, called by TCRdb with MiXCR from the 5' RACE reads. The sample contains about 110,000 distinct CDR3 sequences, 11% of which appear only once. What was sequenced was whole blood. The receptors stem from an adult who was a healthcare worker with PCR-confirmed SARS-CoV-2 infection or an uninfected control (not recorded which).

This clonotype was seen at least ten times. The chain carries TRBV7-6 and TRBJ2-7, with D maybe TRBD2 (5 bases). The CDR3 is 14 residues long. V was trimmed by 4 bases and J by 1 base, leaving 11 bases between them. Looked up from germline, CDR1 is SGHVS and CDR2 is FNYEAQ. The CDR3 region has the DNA TGTGCCAGCAGCTCCGGACGGGGATCCTACGAGCAGTACTTC. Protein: CASSSGRGSYEQYF.

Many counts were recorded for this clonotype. The DNA for the CDR3 is TGCAGTGCTACCCGTAGCGGGAGGGAGTTCTTC. As protein: CSATRSGREFF. The chain has TRBV20-1 and TRBJ2-1; 11 bases agree with TRBD2. Trimming removed 4 bases from V and 14 bases from J; junction bases left unmatched: 4. The CDR3 loop spans 11 amino acids. Per germline, CDR1 DFQATT and CDR2 SNEGSKA (reference sequence).

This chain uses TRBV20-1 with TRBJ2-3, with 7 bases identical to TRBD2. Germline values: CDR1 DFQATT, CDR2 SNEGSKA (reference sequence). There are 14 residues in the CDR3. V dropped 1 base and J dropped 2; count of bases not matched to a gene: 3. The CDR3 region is CSARGTRNTDTQYF. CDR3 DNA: TGCAGTGCTAGAGGGACTAGAAACACAGATACGCAGTATTTT.

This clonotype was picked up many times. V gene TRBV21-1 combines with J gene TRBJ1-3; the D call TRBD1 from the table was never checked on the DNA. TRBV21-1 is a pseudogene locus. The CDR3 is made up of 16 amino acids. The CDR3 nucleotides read TGTGCCAGCAGCAAAGACAGGGGCCTTTCGGGAAACACCATATATTTT. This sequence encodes CASSKDRGLSGNTIYF.

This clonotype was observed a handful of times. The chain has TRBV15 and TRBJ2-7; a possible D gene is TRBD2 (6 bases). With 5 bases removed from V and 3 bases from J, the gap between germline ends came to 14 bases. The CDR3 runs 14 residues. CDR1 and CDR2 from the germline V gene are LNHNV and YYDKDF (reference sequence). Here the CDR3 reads CATSVQTEGYEQYF. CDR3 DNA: TGTGCCACCAGCGTACAGACGGAGGGCTACGAGCAGTACTTC.

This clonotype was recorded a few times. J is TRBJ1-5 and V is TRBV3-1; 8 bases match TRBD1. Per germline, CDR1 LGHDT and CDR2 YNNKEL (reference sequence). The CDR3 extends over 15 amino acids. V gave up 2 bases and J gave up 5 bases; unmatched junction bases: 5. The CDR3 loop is CASSQRTGSDQPQHF. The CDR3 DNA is TGTGCCAGCAGCCAACGGACAGGGTCCGATCAGCCCCAGCATTTT. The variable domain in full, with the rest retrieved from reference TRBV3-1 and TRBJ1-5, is DTAVSQTPKYLVTQMGNDKSIKCEQNLGHDTMYWYKQDSKKFLKIMFSYNNKELIINETVPNRFSPKSPDKAHLNLHINSLELGDSAVYFCASSQRTGSDQPQHFGDGTRLSIL.

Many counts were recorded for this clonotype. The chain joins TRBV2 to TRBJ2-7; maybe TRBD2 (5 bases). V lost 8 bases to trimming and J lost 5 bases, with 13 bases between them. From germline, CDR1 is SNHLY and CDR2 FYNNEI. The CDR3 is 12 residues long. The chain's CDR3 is CASLATGNEQYF. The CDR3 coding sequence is TGTGCCAGCTTGGCCACGGGAAACGAGCAGTACTTC.

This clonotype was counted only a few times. CDR3 in DNA: TGTGCCAGCAACCCAGCGGGATACAATGAGCAGTTCTTC. It codes for CASNPAGYNEQFF. The chain links TRBV12-3 or TRBV12-4 to TRBJ2-1; 7 positions agree with TRBD2. The J segment lost 4 bases and the V segment lost 7 bases, leaving 4 bases of the junction unmatched. There are 13 residues in the CDR3.